This TCR beta chain is drawn from a study of memory CD4+ T cells and cytomegalovirus serostatus. As for this clone: Its cognate antigen is unknown.

Single viable CD3+CD4+CD8-CD45RO+ cells were sorted as the memory CD4+ T cells. Serum IgG to CMV pp150, pp28, p38 and p52 defined serostatus. Notes on the study in general: Suggested: most of the CMV-linked TCR signature lies in CD4+ memory cells. Median bootstrapped AUC for CMV status was just under 0.97 originally, approximately 0.93 US-trained.

Only in-frame clones appear in the TCRdb table, and some are missing; sequencing was by immunoSEQ multiplex PCR. The data hold 70,000 or so clones, with around 82% observed a single time. Trimming removed 6 bases from V and 8 bases from J; junction bases left unmatched: 11. The CDR3 has 16 residues. The germline V gene encodes CDR1 LNHDA and CDR2 SQIVND (reference sequence). Sequencing was performed on memory CD4+ T cells from blood. The rearrangement links TRBV19 to TRBJ2-1; TRBD1 matches at 12 bases. The source of this sequence is an adult in good health and CMV-seropositive. CDR3 DNA sequence: TGTGCCAGTAGCGCCCCCGGGACAGGGGGCAAGGATGAGCAGTTCTTC. Residues: CASSAPGTGGKDEQFF.